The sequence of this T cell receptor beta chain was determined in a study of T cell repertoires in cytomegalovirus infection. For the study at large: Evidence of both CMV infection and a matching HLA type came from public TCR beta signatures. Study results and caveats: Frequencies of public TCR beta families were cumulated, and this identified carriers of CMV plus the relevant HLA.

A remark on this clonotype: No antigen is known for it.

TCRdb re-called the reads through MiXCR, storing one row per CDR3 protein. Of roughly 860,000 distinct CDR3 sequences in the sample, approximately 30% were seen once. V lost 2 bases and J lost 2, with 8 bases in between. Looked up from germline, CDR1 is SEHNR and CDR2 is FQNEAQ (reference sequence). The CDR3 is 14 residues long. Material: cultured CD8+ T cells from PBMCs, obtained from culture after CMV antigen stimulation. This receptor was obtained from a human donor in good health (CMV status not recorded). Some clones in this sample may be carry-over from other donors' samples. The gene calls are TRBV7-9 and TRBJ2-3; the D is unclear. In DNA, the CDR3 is TGTGCCAGCAGCTTAAGTGGTCACACAGATACGCAGTATTTT. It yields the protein CASSLSGHTDTQYF.